This T cell receptor (beta chain) was recovered during a study of blood T cell repertoires in COVID-19 (dated by TCRdb to 2020 to 2022). About the investigation overall: Samples covering the acute and convalescent phases of COVID-19 were provided by collaborators in the United States, Italy and Spain. The material from the prospective study consisted of cDNA or gDNA derived from T cells, B-cell-depleted T cells, or PBMCs. The dataset comprised deeply sampled blood TCRbeta repertoires from subjects exposed to, actively infected with, or recovered from COVID-19. The repertoires were made available in a free public database intended to serve as a resource for research on the immune response to SARS-CoV-2. Samples came from the ongoing ImmuneRACE study (first 160 participants) plus 1,254 subjects from 6 global collaborators. The sample metadata nearly always contained a de-identified subject ID, COVID-19 status, age in years and sex. Where HLA class I and class II types were available, the types were taken from metadata supplied by the sample provider, not from assay-based typing.

The immunoSEQ Assay, a bias-controlled multiplex PCR, was used to amplify TCRbeta CDR3 regions from genomic DNA. In the paper's pipeline: Within the assay, amplification of reference gene primers was used to estimate how many nucleated cells each sample contained. To quantify the absolute abundance of each unique TCRbeta CDR3 rearrangement, sequence reads were collapsed and filtered. For each sample, productive Simpson clonality was calculated by taking the square root of Simpson's diversity index across productive rearrangements. Entries here come from immuneACCESS through TCRdb and include only in-frame sequences with V and J called. Some clones fail to appear in such tables; in the studies checked, an unresolved V gene covers under half of the shortfall, and the cause of the remainder is unknown. For V, J and clone size, that table is used; D and trimming come from the DNA. This sample holds roughly 140,000 clones; under 90% were observed only once. The ten biggest clones cover 3.5% to 4% of the sample.

Another Seattle source contributed samples from volunteer blood donors who had recovered from COVID-19. Collaborating institutions collected whole blood in K2EDTA tubes following their own protocols. For TCRbeta analysis, collaborators shipped samples in one of three forms: frozen whole blood, isolated PBMCs, or DNA extracted from either of those sample types. Inclusive of the bounding cysteine and phenylalanine, the CDR3 is 16 residues long. Here the CDR3 DNA is all that survives: 48 bases in frame from base 1. CDR1 LNHNV and CDR2 YYDKDF are derived from the germline V gene (reference sequence). Trimming accounts for 0 bases at V and 8 bases at J, while the number of junction bases matched to no gene is 10. Here is what the overall study found, with its caveats: The amount of clinical and demographic metadata varied by source and participant and was provided uncurated.

Regarding this clone: Its antigen is still unknown. No much larger clone is present one base from it, and per-base qualities are unavailable.

Sequencing was done on a sample of peripheral blood. The receptor chain draws on TRBV15 and TRBJ2-1, with 7 bases in between that match TRBD2. The receptor was isolated from a man aged 70 or older who had recovered from COVID-19. The CDR3 protein is CATSRDRGSGNHEQFF. The nucleotides read TGTGCCACCAGCAGAGATAGGGGAAGCGGGAACCATGAGCAGTTCTTC.